This TCR beta chain was recorded in a study of cytomegalovirus exposure and HLA in healthy donors. TCRdb keeps only in-frame clones here, not all; method: immunoSEQ multiplex PCR. The sample records 70,000 or so clones, 85% to 95% being singletons. V dropped 6 bases and J dropped 3; count of bases not matched to a gene: 9. The CDR3 loop spans 16 amino acids. From germline, CDR1 is KGHSH and CDR2 LQKENI. Study observations and caveats: CMV antigen specificity was confirmed in vitro for a few CMV-associated chains. The study put 150 to 200 TCR beta chains on its list as cytomegalovirus-associated. Subsequent analysis revealed that first-cohort TCR clusters tended to co-occur in the 120 or so validation repertoires.

Details on this clone: Its antigen is as yet unknown. This could be a read error, since a much larger clone is one nucleotide away.

This receptor was taken from a woman aged 18-35 years in good health and CMV-seropositive. Sample: PBMCs. The chain carries TRBV18 and TRBJ2-3; 10 nucleotides match TRBD2. The CDR3 DNA sequence: TGTGCCAGCTCTCTCGGGATTAGCGGGGGGACAGATACGCAGTATTTT. This translates into CASSLGISGGTDTQYF.